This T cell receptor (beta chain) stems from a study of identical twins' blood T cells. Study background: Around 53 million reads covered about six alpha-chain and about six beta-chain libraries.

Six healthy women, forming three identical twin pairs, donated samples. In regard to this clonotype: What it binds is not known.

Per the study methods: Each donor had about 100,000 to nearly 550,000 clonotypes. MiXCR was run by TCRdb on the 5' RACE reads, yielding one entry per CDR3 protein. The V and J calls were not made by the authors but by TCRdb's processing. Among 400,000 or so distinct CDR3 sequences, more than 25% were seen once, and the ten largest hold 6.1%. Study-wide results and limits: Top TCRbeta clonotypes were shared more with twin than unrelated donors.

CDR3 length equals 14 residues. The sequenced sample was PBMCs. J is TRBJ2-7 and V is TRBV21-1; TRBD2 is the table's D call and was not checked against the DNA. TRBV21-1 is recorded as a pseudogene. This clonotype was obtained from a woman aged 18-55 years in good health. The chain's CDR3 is CASSKRLAAYEQYF. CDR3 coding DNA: TGTGCCAGCAGCAAACGGCTAGCGGCCTACGAGCAGTACTTC.